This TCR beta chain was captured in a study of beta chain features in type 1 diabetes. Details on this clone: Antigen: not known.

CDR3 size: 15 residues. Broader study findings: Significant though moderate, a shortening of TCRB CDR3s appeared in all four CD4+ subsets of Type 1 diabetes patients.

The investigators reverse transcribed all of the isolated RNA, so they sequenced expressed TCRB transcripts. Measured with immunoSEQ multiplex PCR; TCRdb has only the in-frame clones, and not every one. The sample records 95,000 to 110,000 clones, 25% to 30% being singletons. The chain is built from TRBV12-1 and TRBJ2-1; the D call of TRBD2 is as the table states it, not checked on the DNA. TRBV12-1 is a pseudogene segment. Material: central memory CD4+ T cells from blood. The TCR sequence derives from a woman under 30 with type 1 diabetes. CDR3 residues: CASSFAGGPGNEQFF. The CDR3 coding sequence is TGTGCCAGCAGCTTTGCGGGAGGGCCCGGGAATGAGCAGTTCTTC.